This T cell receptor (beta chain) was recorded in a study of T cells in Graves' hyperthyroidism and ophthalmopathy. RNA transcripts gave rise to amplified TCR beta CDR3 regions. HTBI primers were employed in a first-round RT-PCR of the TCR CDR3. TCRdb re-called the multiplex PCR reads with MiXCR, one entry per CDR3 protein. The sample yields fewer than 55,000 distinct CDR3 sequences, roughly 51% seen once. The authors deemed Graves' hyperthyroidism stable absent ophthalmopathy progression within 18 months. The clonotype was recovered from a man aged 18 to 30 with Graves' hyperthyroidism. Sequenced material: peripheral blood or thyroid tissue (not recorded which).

DNA for the CDR3: TGCAGTGCCAGGAGGGGGCTGGCTGGCTACACCTTC. Its translation is CSARRGLAGYTF. The chain has TRBV20-1 and TRBJ1-2; 7 nucleotides align to TRBD1. CDR1 is DFQATT, CDR2 SNEGSKA, per germline (reference sequence). The CDR3 runs 12 residues. Trimming took 6 bases from V and 7 from J; bases not matched to a gene: 8.